These 6 T cell receptor beta chains originate from one sample sequenced in a study of T cell responses to AZD1222 COVID-19 vaccine (dated by TCRdb to 2020 to 2023). The library was made by the immunoSEQ multiplex PCR assay. As stored in TCRdb, this immuneACCESS dataset retains in-frame rearrangements with V and J assigned. A fraction of the clones does not appear; measured against another copy, unresolved V genes explain less than half of the discrepancy, and the remainder lacks a known reason. Recorded for this sample are around 95,000 clones; 88% of them occurred a single time. The ten largest clonotypes hold less than 3.5% of the sample. What the time point label conveys for this sample: baseline before first vaccination. The sample here was peripheral blood, taken on day 0 of AZD1222 vaccination. These receptors all stem from an adult in good health.

The rearrangement links TRBV7-8 to TRBJ1-4; possible D gene TRBD1, 5 bases. Germline V lookup: CDR1 SGHVS, CDR2 FQNEAQ. Trimming took 1 base from V and 4 from J, leaving 19 bases between them. This CDR3 has 18 amino acids. The CDR3 loop reads CASSLERGMTVLNEKLFF. In DNA form, the CDR3 reads TGTGCCAGCAGCTTAGAGAGGGGAATGACAGTTCTTAATGAAAAACTGTTTTTT.

CDR3 coding DNA: TGTGCCAGCAGCAAAAGACCCCCTGACATCACCTTC. Its translation: CASSKRPPDITF. The chain links TRBV21-1 to TRBJ1-2; TRBD1 is the table's D call and was not checked against the DNA. TRBV21-1 is given as a pseudogene. The CDR3 runs to 12 residues.

This chain links TRBV10-3 with TRBJ2-5, with D possibly being TRBD2 (6 bases). The CDR3 totals 13 residues. Germline CDR1 ENHRY, CDR2 SYGVKD. V lost 7 bases and J lost 5, with 14 bases in between. This CDR3 reads CAIKEGSGETQYF. In nucleotides, the CDR3 is TGTGCCATCAAGGAGGGTTCGGGGGAGACCCAGTACTTC.

The chain employs TRBV18 and TRBJ1-4; 10 nucleotides line up with TRBD1. Germline values: CDR1 KGHSH, CDR2 LQKENI. The CDR3 spans 14 residues. The ends lost 3 bases at V and 8 bases at J; junction bases unmatched: 3. As DNA, the CDR3 is TGTGCCAGCTCACCGGACAGGGGGAGCGAAAAACTGTTTTTT. It translates to CASSPDRGSEKLFF.

V usage is TRBV18 and J usage is TRBJ1-6; the D is unclear. V gave up 3 bases and J gave up 2 bases, with 2 bases separating them. Germline assignment: CDR1 KGHSH and CDR2 LQKENI. There are 13 residues in the CDR3. The DNA for the CDR3 is TGTGCCAGCTCACCTGCCTATAATTCACCCCTCCACTTT. Residues: CASSPAYNSPLHF.

The J gene is TRBJ1-1, the V gene TRBV7-6, with TRBD1 as a possible D gene (5 bases). Deletions cut 4 bases from V and 1 base from J, with 13 bases between. The CDR3 is made up of 15 amino acids. Germline V CDR1 and CDR2: SGHVS, FNYEAQ. In DNA form, the CDR3 reads TGTGCCAGCAGCTCCCTGACAGCGGCGAACACTGAAGCTTTCTTT. Translating it yields CASSSLTAANTEAFF.